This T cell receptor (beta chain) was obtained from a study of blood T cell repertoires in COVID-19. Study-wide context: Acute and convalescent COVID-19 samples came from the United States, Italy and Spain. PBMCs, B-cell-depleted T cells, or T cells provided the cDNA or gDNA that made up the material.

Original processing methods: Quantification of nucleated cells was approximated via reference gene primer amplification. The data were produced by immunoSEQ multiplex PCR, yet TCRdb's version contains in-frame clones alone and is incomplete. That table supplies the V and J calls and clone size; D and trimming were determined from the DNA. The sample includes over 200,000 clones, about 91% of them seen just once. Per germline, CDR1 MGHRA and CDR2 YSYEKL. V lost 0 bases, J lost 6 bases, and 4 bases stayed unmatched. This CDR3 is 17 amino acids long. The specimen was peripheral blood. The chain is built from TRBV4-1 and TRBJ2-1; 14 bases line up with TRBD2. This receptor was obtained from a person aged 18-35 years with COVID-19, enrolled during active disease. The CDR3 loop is CASSQEGLAGAFNEQFF. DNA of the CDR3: TGCGCCAGCAGCCAAGAGGGACTAGCGGGAGCTTTCAATGAGCAGTTCTTC.